This T cell receptor beta chain was observed in a study of vaccination effects on CD4 cells after COVID-19. As for the study in general: Each participant was given two doses of one vaccine (BNT162b2 or mRNA-1273).

Produced via immunoSEQ multiplex PCR; TCRdb's table is partial and in-frame only. The sample has around 24,000 clones, about three quarters seen once; the top ten hold less than 3.5%. Expansion of antigen-specific CD4+ T cells with viral peptide pools was carried out by the ViraFEST assay before sequencing. CD4+ T cells were isolated after 10 days of culture. Vaccinated recipients, who were negative for nucleocapsid antibodies, had no history of SARS-CoV-2 infection. Wells containing approximately 2 million PBMC each were cultured with about 9 IU/ml IL-2 and about 10 ug/ml peptides. IL-2 medium took the place of half the medium on both days 3 and 7. This clone was found a few times. What it binds is unknown. The sequenced sample was CD4+ T cells from PBMCs cultured with SARS-CoV-2 spike peptides, obtained before COVID-19 vaccination. The sequence came from a human donor who received a COVID-19 vaccine.

CDR3 DNA sequence: TGTGCCAGCAGCCAAGATAGGGGACAGGGCGCTTCTGGAAACACCATATATTTT. Its translation: CASSQDRGQGASGNTIYF. The chain employs TRBV14 and TRBJ1-3, with 9 bases identical to TRBD1. Germline loops: CDR1 SGHDN, CDR2 FVKESK. The V segment lost 0 bases and the J segment 1 base; nucleotides outside the gene matches: 7. CDR3 size: 18 residues. Full variable domain (outside the CDR3, taken from reference TRBV14 and TRBJ1-3): EAGVTQFPSHSVIEKGQTVTLRCDPISGHDNLYWYRRVMGKEIKFLLHFVKESKQDESGMPNNRFLAERTGGTYSTLKVQPAELEDSGVYFCASSQDRGQGASGNTIYFGEGSWLTVV.